What follows is one T cell receptor beta chain and its context. Those enrolled, adults aged 18 to 89 years, came from some 25 US areas. Source study methods: Estimated nucleated cell counts came from reference gene primer amplification. Assay used: immunoSEQ multiplex PCR; TCRdb lists only in-frame clones, some missing. V and J calls and clone size come straight from that table; D and trimming were deduced from the DNA. The sample has about 140,000 clones; 84% are singletons. The CDR3 runs 16 residues. The germline V gene encodes CDR1 GTSNPN and CDR2 SVGIG (reference sequence). V lost 4 bases to trimming and J lost 4 bases; unmatched junction nucleotides: 12. This record belongs to a study of blood T cell repertoires in COVID-19. Across the whole study: The samples span acute and convalescent COVID-19 from the United States, Italy and Spain. Nucleic acid was either cDNA or gDNA, and it came from T cells, B-cell-depleted T cells, or PBMCs.

This receptor was obtained from a man aged 35 to 55 with acute COVID-19. The chain couples TRBV30 to TRBJ2-1; 8 positions agree with TRBD2. Specimen: PBMCs or T cells enriched from blood (not recorded which). The CDR3 coding sequence is TGTGCCTGGACTCCAAGGTTGATAGCGGGGTACAATGAGCAGTTCTTC. Translation gives CAWTPRLIAGYNEQFF. The complete variable domain, with remaining parts taken from reference TRBV30 and TRBJ2-1, reads SQTIHQWPATLVQPVGSPLSLECTVEGTSNPNLYWYRQAAGRGLQLLFYSVGIGQISSEVPQNLSASRPQDRQFILSSKKLLLSDSGFYLCAWTPRLIAGYNEQFFGPGTRLTVL.